A single sample is the source of the 11 T cell receptor beta chains below, sequenced in a study of cytomegalovirus exposure and HLA in healthy donors (dated by TCRdb to the late 2010s). Library method: the immunoSEQ multiplex PCR assay. A mixture of 60 forward primers for TCR Vbeta segments and 13 reverse primers for TCR Jbeta segments was used in the multiplex PCR. This is the immuneACCESS table as TCRdb keeps it, with only in-frame sequences that have V and J called. A part of the clones is gone; compared with another copy, unresolved V genes explain less than half, and the rest is unexplained. The sample table holds over 100,000 clones, of which approximately 80% were seen once. The top ten clonotypes cover under 3% of the sample. The specimen sequenced was PBMCs. The receptors shown here come from a woman under 30 in good health and CMV-seropositive.

The chain has TRBV13 and TRBJ2-3, with D possibly being TRBD1 (7 bases). The CDR3 sequence is 17 residues long. The germline CDR1 and CDR2 sequences are PRHDT and FYEKMQ (reference sequence). V was cut by 6 bases and J by 6 bases, with 25 bases left in between. CDR3 loop: CASRRWGAGGETDTQYF. CDR3 DNA: TGTGCCAGCAGGCGATGGGGGGCAGGGGGTGAAACTGATACGCAGTATTTT. Using reference TRBV13 and TRBJ2-3 for the parts outside the CDR3, the full variable domain is AAGVIQSPRHLIKEKRETATLKCYPIPRHDTVYWYQQGPGQDPQFLISFYEKMQSDKGSIPDRFSAQQFSDYHSELNMSSLELGDSALYFCASRRWGAGGETDTQYFGPGTRLTVL.

The rearrangement joins TRBV7-9 to TRBJ1-3; D not resolved. The CDR3 contains 13 residues. V lost 5 bases and J lost 8, with 13 bases in between. CDR1 is SEHNR and CDR2 is FQNEAQ in the germline V gene (reference sequence). The CDR3 DNA is TGTGCCAGCAGCACGGCCTCGCGGCACACCATATATTTT. This translates into CASSTASRHTIYF.

This chain connects TRBV7-3 to TRBJ2-5; tentative D call: TRBD1 (6 bases). Germline CDR1 is SGHTA and CDR2 is FQGTGA. Trimming removed 2 bases from V and 5 bases from J, with 9 bases in between. The CDR3 consists of 13 residues. CDR3 sequence: CASSLHRDETQYF. The CDR3 region has the DNA TGTGCCAGCAGCTTACACAGGGACGAGACCCAGTACTTC.

This clone was seen just once. The chain couples TRBV18 to TRBJ1-5, with 10 bases aligning to TRBD1. This CDR3 is built from 14 residues. Germline V gene lookup returns CDR1 KGHSH and CDR2 LQKENI. With 5 bases clipped from V and 7 bases from J, the junction kept 5 bases outside the gene matches. The CDR3 here is CASSEDRGQQPQHF. The CDR3 DNA follows: TGTGCCAGCTCAGAAGACAGGGGGCAACAGCCCCAGCATTTT.

The chain has TRBV5-8 and TRBJ2-1, with a tentative D call TRBD2 (5 bases). The germline V gene encodes CDR1 SGHTS and CDR2 YDEGEE. The CDR3 is 15 residues long. The V end lost 4 bases, the J end lost 1 base, and 12 bases lay between the germline ends. The DNA for the CDR3 is TGTGCCAGCAGCCCGTCGGACTCGTCCTACAATGAGCAGTTCTTC. Translating it yields CASSPSDSSYNEQFF.

The chain couples TRBV6-1 to TRBJ1-1; 7 nucleotides match TRBD1. V shed 5 bases and J 4 bases; nucleotides not matched to a gene: 7. The CDR3 loop spans 14 amino acids. CDR1 and CDR2 from the germline V gene are MNHNS and SASEGT. The CDR3 here is CASSISRQGTEAFF. Written as DNA, the CDR3 is TGTGCCAGCAGTATATCCCGACAGGGCACTGAAGCTTTCTTT.

This clone has more than one count but fewer than ten. The chain employs TRBV18 and TRBJ2-1; 11 bases fit TRBD1. The V segment lost 4 bases and the J segment 3 bases; nucleotides outside the gene matches: 5. The CDR3 runs 16 residues. Germline CDR1 and CDR2: KGHSH and LQKENI. The CDR3 coding sequence is TGTGCCAGCTCACTTTATGGGACAGGGGGCTACAATGAGCAGTTCTTC. This gives the protein CASSLYGTGGYNEQFF. Supplemented by reference TRBV18 and TRBJ2-1, the full variable domain reads NAGVMQNPRHLVRRRGQEARLRCSPMKGHSHVYWYRQLPEEGLKFMVYLQKENIIDESGMPKERFSAEFPKEGPSILRIQQVVRGDSAAYFCASSLYGTGGYNEQFFGPGTRLTVL.

The rearrangement links TRBV29-1 to TRBJ1-1, with D possibly being TRBD1 (5 bases). This CDR3 has 14 residues. V gave up 4 bases and J gave up 3 bases, with 15 bases separating them. Germline CDR1 and CDR2: SQVTM and ANQGSEA. CDR3 sequence reads: CSVGEGALDTEAFF. The CDR3 bases are TGCAGCGTTGGGGAAGGGGCCCTAGACACTGAAGCTTTCTTT.

This clone was counted only a few times. The genes are TRBV9 and TRBJ2-3; 7 bases are shared with TRBD1. J gave up 12 bases and V 0 bases, and 10 bases lay outside the gene matches. There are 14 residues in the CDR3. Germline V gene lookup returns CDR1 SGDLS and CDR2 YYNGEE. The CDR3 protein is CASSVEERDRAQYF. DNA of the CDR3: TGTGCCAGCAGCGTAGAAGAAAGGGACAGAGCTCAGTATTTT.

The chain has TRBV5-1 and TRBJ2-7; D is unclear. CDR1 and CDR2 (germline): SGHRS, YFSETQ. V was cut by 4 bases and J by 2 bases, with 13 bases left in between. CDR3 length: 14 amino acids. The chain's CDR3 is CASSPYYITYEQYF. CDR3 nucleotide sequence: TGCGCCAGCAGCCCGTATTATATTACCTACGAGCAGTACTTC. Looking up the rest from reference TRBV5-1 and TRBJ2-7 gives the full variable domain: KAGVTQTPRYLIKTRGQQVTLSCSPISGHRSVSWYQQTPGQGLQFLFEYFSETQRNKGNFPGRFSGRQFSNSRSEMNVSTLELGDSALYLCASSPYYITYEQYFGPGTRLTVT.

This rearrangement joins TRBV6-5 to TRBJ1-6; D is unresolved. The CDR3 covers 12 residues. Germline V lookup: CDR1 MNHEY, CDR2 SVGAGI. Trimming removed 2 bases from V and 13 bases from J, with 9 bases in between. The CDR3 bases are TGTGCCAGCAGTTACCCCGGGGAGCCCCTCCACTTT. This sequence encodes CASSYPGEPLHF.